The 19 T cell receptor beta chains below all came from one sample that was sequenced in a study of glioma-infiltrating T cells. Using RNA template, CDR3s of TCR alpha and beta were amplified with iRepertoire arm-PCR. TCRdb re-called the multiplex PCR reads with MiXCR, one entry per CDR3 protein. The top ten hold roughly 20% of the sample, which has 150,000 or so distinct CDR3 sequences, around 40% seen once. Sample: glioma tissue, nonneoplastic brain tissue, or PBMCs (not recorded which). The receptors here all came from a human donor with low-grade glioma or glioblastoma, undergoing nonglioma brain surgery, or in good health (not recorded which).

The CDR3 nucleotides are TGCGCCAGCAGCCAAGGGGACACTAGCGGTCCTAGCACAGATACGCAGTATTTT. This translates into CASSQGDTSGPSTDTQYF. The J gene is TRBJ2-3, the V gene TRBV4-1; 8 bases agree with TRBD2. After removal of 1 base from V and 0 bases from J, the junction contained 9 bases not matched to a gene. Germline V gene data show CDR1 as MGHRA and CDR2 as YSYEKL. The CDR3 covers 18 residues.

The V and J genes are TRBV18 and TRBJ1-6, with a weak D call TRBD1 (5 bases). CDR3 length: 15 amino acids. Trimming pared 3 bases from V and 5 bases from J, leaving 11 bases between. Germline loops: CDR1 KGHSH, CDR2 LQKENI. CDR3 protein: CASSPVTADNSPLHF. In DNA, the CDR3 is TGTGCCAGCTCACCCGTGACAGCAGATAATTCACCCCTCCACTTT.

This clonotype was seen repeatedly, ten times or more. The chain is built from TRBV27 and TRBJ1-1, with D possibly being TRBD1 (6 bases). Germline values: CDR1 MNHEY, CDR2 SMNVEV (reference sequence). The CDR3 covers 14 residues. Trimming removed 2 bases at V and 4 bases at J, with 11 bases between. The CDR3 DNA reads as TGTGCCAGCAGTTTAAGGAAAGGGGGCACTGAAGCTTTCTTT. Amino acids: CASSLRKGGTEAFF.

This clonotype was detected a few times. The chain uses TRBV7-2 and TRBJ2-5, with a weak D call TRBD1 (6 bases). This CDR3 comprises 14 residues. Germline-derived CDR1 and CDR2 are SGHTA and FQGNSA. V dropped 1 base and J dropped 2 bases, with 8 bases sitting between them. CDR3 residues: CASSLGTAQETQYF. The CDR3 region has the DNA TGTGCCAGCAGCTTAGGGACAGCACAAGAGACCCAGTACTTC.

In its sample, this clonotype was seen a few times. The rearrangement uses TRBV6-1 and TRBJ2-1, with D tentatively TRBD1 (6 bases). The CDR3 is 13 residues long. V was clipped by 5 bases and J by 7 bases, with 12 bases between them. Germline V gene data show CDR1 as MNHNS and CDR2 as SASEGT. Here the CDR3 reads CASSRDIWNEQFF. As DNA, the CDR3 is TGTGCCAGCAGTCGGGACATTTGGAATGAGCAGTTCTTC.

The chain has TRBV2 and TRBJ1-2; tentative D call: TRBD1 (5 bases). This CDR3 is 14 amino acids long. V lost 8 bases, J lost 2 bases, and 15 bases lay in between. CDR1 is SNHLY, CDR2 FYNNEI, per germline. CDR3 DNA: TGTGCCAGCTTGAACCACAGGCAAAACTATGGCTACACCTTC. This translates into CASLNHRQNYGYTF.

This clonotype showed up just once. The chain couples TRBV30 to TRBJ1-5; the D is unclear. From germline, CDR1 is GTSNPN and CDR2 SVGIG (reference sequence). CDR3 length: 13 residues. Trimming took off 0 bases at V and 7 bases at J, with 10 bases between the two ends. In nucleotides, the CDR3 is TGTGCCTGGAGTGTGAAGGGAGACCAGCCCCAGCATTTT. Amino acids: CAWSVKGDQPQHF.

This clonotype was counted a few times. The chain links TRBV7-2 to TRBJ2-3; TRBD2 aligns across 14 bases. The trim removed 5 bases at V and 1 base at J, leaving 5 bases unmatched. Looked up from germline, CDR1 is SGHTA and CDR2 is FQGNSA. The CDR3 consists of 17 residues. The CDR3 DNA sequence: TGTGCCAGCAGCCTGGGACTAGCGGGAGTGGGCACAGATACGCAGTATTTT. It is translated as CASSLGLAGVGTDTQYF. The full variable domain, rest sourced from reference TRBV7-2 and TRBJ2-3, is GAGVSQSPSNKVTEKGKDVELRCDPISGHTALYWYRQSLGQGLEFLIYFQGNSAPDKSGLPSDRFSAERTGGSVSTLTIQRTQQEDSAVYLCASSLGLAGVGTDTQYFGPGTRLTVL.

This clonotype was counted ten times or more. This chain connects TRBV20-1 to TRBJ1-1; 7 bases agree with TRBD1. The CDR3 loop spans 16 amino acids. CDR1 is DFQATT and CDR2 is SNEGSKA in the germline V gene (reference sequence). The J segment lost 1 base and the V segment lost 4 bases, leaving 12 bases of the junction unmatched. Written as DNA, the CDR3 is TGCAGTGCTACCACCCCGAGGGGGCGAGAGAACACTGAAGCTTTCTTT. Translating gives CSATTPRGRENTEAFF.

This clonotype appeared a few times. The CDR3 is CASSASTGTFSNQPQHF. The CDR3 coding sequence is TGTGCCAGCAGTGCCTCTACCGGGACATTTAGCAATCAGCCCCAGCATTTT. V gene TRBV27 combines with J gene TRBJ1-5; maybe TRBD1 (6 bases). Germline CDR1 reads MNHEY; CDR2 reads SMNVEV (reference sequence). The V end lost 5 bases, the J end lost 0 bases, and 17 bases lay between the germline ends. CDR3 length: 17 amino acids.

The chain combines TRBV5-1 with TRBJ1-2, with no clear D. Trimming shortened V by 3 bases and J by 3 bases, and 9 bases separated the two germline ends. The CDR3 runs to 13 residues. Germline V gene sequence: CDR1 SGHRS, CDR2 YFSETQ. The CDR3 DNA is TGCGCCAGCAGCTACGGGATCGACTATGGCTACACCTTC. Its protein is CASSYGIDYGYTF.

In its sample, this clonotype was seen a few times. This rearrangement joins TRBV4-1 to TRBJ1-1, with TRBD1 matching over 7 bases. Germline V CDR1 and CDR2: MGHRA, YSYEKL. V was pared by 0 bases and J by 8 bases, with 9 bases of the junction left unmatched. CDR3 length equals 15 residues. The CDR3 loop reads CASSQDIPQGREAFF. In DNA form, the CDR3 reads TGCGCCAGCAGCCAAGATATCCCACAGGGGCGGGAAGCTTTCTTT.

This CDR3 reads CSAQLWDRALYEQYF. CDR3 sequence (DNA): TGCAGTGCTCAGTTGTGGGACAGGGCCCTCTACGAGCAGTACTTC. The chain joins TRBV20-1 to TRBJ2-7; 9 bases map to TRBD1. V shed 5 bases, J shed 3 bases, and the junction held 11 bases outside the gene matches. CDR3 length: 15 amino acids. Germline V lookup: CDR1 DFQATT, CDR2 SNEGSKA (reference sequence).

This clonotype was observed at least ten times. The rearrangement links TRBV27 to TRBJ1-6; D remains unclear. The germline CDR1 and CDR2 sequences are MNHEY and SMNVEV (reference sequence). V was clipped by 2 bases and J by 10 bases, with 15 bases between them. This CDR3 comprises 15 residues. CDR3 amino acids: CASSLGGRAKSPLHF. CDR3 DNA: TGTGCCAGCAGTTTAGGAGGCCGGGCCAAATCACCCCTCCACTTT.

The gene calls are TRBV7-2 and TRBJ1-5; 7 bases are a match to TRBD1. V shed 4 bases, J shed 4 bases, and the junction held 4 bases outside the gene matches. There are 14 residues in the CDR3. Looked up from germline, CDR1 is SGHTA and CDR2 is FQGNSA. This chain's CDR3 is CASSSTGINQPQHF. CDR3 nucleotides: TGTGCCAGCAGCTCGACAGGGATTAATCAGCCCCAGCATTTT.

The chain uses TRBV6-2 or TRBV6-3 and TRBJ2-1; D gene unclear. Trimming left V 0 bases short and J 5 bases short, with 5 bases between. The length of the CDR3 is 13 residues. The germline gives CDR1 MNHEY, CDR2 SVGEGT. For the CDR3, the DNA is TGTGCCAGCAGTTACTCCACGAACAATGAGCAGTTCTTC. Translating it yields CASSYSTNNEQFF.

This clonotype came up a few times. CDR3: CASISGFSGNTIYF. CDR3 DNA: TGTGCCAGCATTTCAGGTTTCTCTGGAAACACCATATATTTT. The rearrangement joins TRBV6-1 to TRBJ1-3; unclear D gene. The CDR3 has 14 residues. Trimming took 7 bases from V and 0 from J, leaving 10 bases between them. From germline, CDR1 is MNHNS and CDR2 SASEGT.

This clonotype has a handful of counts. The J gene is TRBJ1-1, the V gene TRBV19; no clear D. CDR3 size: 13 residues. The germline gives CDR1 LNHDA, CDR2 SQIVND (reference sequence). The V end was cut by 5 bases, the J end by 2 bases, with 9 bases between. DNA for the CDR3: TGTGCCAGTAGTCTCGACCCTAACACTGAAGCTTTCTTT. Protein product: CASSLDPNTEAFF.

This chain links TRBV20-1 with TRBJ1-5; TRBD1 agrees at 7 bases. The germline CDR1 and CDR2 sequences are DFQATT and SNEGSKA (reference sequence). CDR3 length: 14 amino acids. V gave up 5 bases and J gave up 5 bases; unmatched junction bases: 9. For the CDR3, the DNA is TGCAGTGCTTGCCAGGGGGAGGGTTATCAGCCCCAGCATTTT. Amino acids: CSACQGEGYQPQHF.